The 31 T cell receptor beta chains presented below share a single source sample, sequenced in a study of T cells after yellow fever vaccination. TCRdb independently ran MiXCR on the 5' RACE reads; one entry per CDR3 protein. The sample lists a few hundred thousand distinct CDR3 sequences; 4.1% were seen once. Sequencing was performed on PBMCs, taken 5 days after the yellow fever booster vaccination. These receptors all come from a man between 18 and 35 years old who received the YFV17D yellow fever vaccine.

This clonotype has just a few counts. This chain links TRBV28 with TRBJ2-3; 9 bases line up with TRBD2. Germline V CDR1 and CDR2: MDHEN, SYDVKM. The CDR3 covers 19 residues. V shed 6 bases and J 0 bases; nucleotides not matched to a gene: 16. Here the CDR3 DNA reads TGTGCCAGCAGCTTTTCACGGCGGGGGGGCAGCGGTAGCACAGATACGCAGTATTTT. Translated, it gives CASSFSRRGGSGSTDTQYF.

This clonotype was seen only a few times. The J gene is TRBJ1-2, the V gene TRBV9; 7 positions match TRBD1. The CDR3 totals 11 residues. Germline V gives CDR1 SGDLS, CDR2 YYNGEE. V lost 3 bases, J lost 8 bases, and 1 base stayed unmatched. CDR3 residues: CASSAGQGYTF. The DNA for the CDR3 is TGTGCCAGCAGCGCGGGACAGGGCTACACCTTC.

The CDR3 DNA is TGTGCCAGCAGCTGGGGACCGATGCGCCTAGGGGCTTATGGCTACACCTTC. Its translation: CASSWGPMRLGAYGYTF. This chain joins TRBV7-2 and TRBJ1-2, with a possible D match to TRBD1 (5 bases). Germline V gene lookup returns CDR1 SGHTA and CDR2 FQGNSA. The CDR3 is 17 amino acids. V was shortened by 4 bases and J by 5 bases, with 23 bases between the two germline ends.

This chain joins TRBV7-8 and TRBJ2-7; D might be TRBD1 (5 bases). CDR1 is SGHVS, CDR2 FQNEAQ, per germline. V lost 1 base and J lost 7, with 14 bases in between. CDR3 size: 14 residues. The CDR3 DNA reads TGTGCCAGCAGCTTAGGGTCCAGGGATCGGGAGCAGTACGTC. Translating it yields CASSLGSRDREQYV.

This clonotype was observed at least ten times. This sequence joins TRBV5-6 and TRBJ2-1; D gene uncertain. The CDR3 is 16 amino acids. In germline, CDR1 is SGHDT, CDR2 YYEEEE. Trimming shortened V by 1 base and J by 1 base, and 12 bases separated the two germline ends. The chain's CDR3 is CASSLIIRVSYNEQFF. CDR3 DNA: TGTGCCAGCAGCTTGATTATAAGGGTTTCCTACAATGAGCAGTTCTTC. Combining the CDR3 with reference TRBV5-6 and TRBJ2-1 gives the whole variable domain DAGVTQSPTHLIKTRGQQVTLRCSPKSGHDTVSWYQQALGQGPQFIFQYYEEEERQRGNFPDRFSGHQFPNYSSELNVNALLLGDSALYLCASSLIIRVSYNEQFFGPGTRLTVL.

There are many counts of this clonotype. V gene TRBV6-2 or TRBV6-3 combines with J gene TRBJ2-2, with a weak D call TRBD2 (5 bases). CDR1 is MNHEY and CDR2 is SVGEGT in the germline V gene. The length of the CDR3 is 13 residues. The V end was cut by 6 bases, the J end by 8 bases, with 13 bases between. This chain's CDR3 is CASSALVSGELFF. Here the CDR3 DNA reads TGTGCCAGCAGCGCACTAGTTTCTGGGGAGCTGTTTTTT.

The rearrangement links TRBV29-1 to TRBJ1-2; the D gene is possibly TRBD1 (5 bases). The V end lost 4 bases, the J end lost 7 bases, and 19 bases lay between the germline ends. Per germline, CDR1 SQVTM and CDR2 ANQGSEA. The CDR3 runs to 14 residues. CDR3 bases: TGCAGCGTTGTCGTCGGCGGGGGAGACTCTGGCTACACCTTC. This sequence encodes CSVVVGGGDSGYTF.

V is TRBV7-2 and J is TRBJ2-4; D remains ambiguous. The V end was cut by 2 bases, the J end by 8 bases, with 13 bases between. Germline V gene lookup returns CDR1 SGHTA and CDR2 FQGNSA. There are 14 residues in the CDR3. CDR3 protein: CASSLQAGEDIQYF. In DNA form, the CDR3 reads TGTGCCAGCAGCTTACAGGCAGGCGAGGACATTCAGTACTTC.

The chain combines TRBV5-1 with TRBJ2-3; TRBD1 matches 9 bases. Germline V gene data show CDR1 as SGHRS and CDR2 as YFSETQ. The CDR3 covers 15 residues. V shed 1 base, J shed 7 bases, and the junction held 7 bases outside the gene matches. CDR3 amino acids: CASSLRDRVENTQYF. In DNA form, the CDR3 reads TGCGCCAGCAGCTTGCGGGACAGGGTGGAAAATACGCAGTATTTT.

The J gene is TRBJ1-1, the V gene TRBV2, with D possibly being TRBD1 (5 bases). The V gene lost 4 bases and the J gene lost 4 bases, with 10 bases spanning the gap. Germline assignment: CDR1 SNHLY and CDR2 FYNNEI. This CDR3 has 13 residues. The CDR3 reads CASSARGVTEAFF. The CDR3 region has the DNA TGTGCCAGCAGTGCCCGAGGGGTCACTGAAGCTTTCTTT. Filled out from reference TRBV2 and TRBJ1-1, the complete variable domain reads EPEVTQTPSHQVTQMGQEVILRCVPISNHLYFYWYRQILGQKVEFLVSFYNNEISEKSEIFDDQFSVERPDGSNFTLKIRSTKLEDSAMYFCASSARGVTEAFFGQGTRLTVV.

This clonotype appeared a few times. The rearrangement links TRBV4-3 to TRBJ1-5, with D unclear. The CDR3 runs to 14 residues. Germline CDR1 and CDR2: LGHNA and YSLEER. With 0 bases removed from V and 3 bases from J, the gap between germline ends came to 6 bases. As DNA, the CDR3 is TGCGCCAGCAGCCAAGATCTGACCAATCAGCCCCAGCATTTT. This sequence encodes CASSQDLTNQPQHF.

This clonotype occurred many times. The CDR3 nucleotides read TGTGCCAGCAGTTTGCAGGGGGGGCAAAGTGAGCAGTTCTTC. Its translation is CASSLQGGQSEQFF. The J gene is TRBJ2-1, the V gene TRBV6-2 or TRBV6-3; D might be TRBD1 or TRBD2, each matching 7 bases. The germline V gene has CDR1 MNHEY and CDR2 SVGEGT. The CDR3 is 14 amino acids. Trimming pared 4 bases from V and 9 bases from J, leaving 16 bases between.

The table lists this clonotype with a few counts. This chain connects TRBV7-2 to TRBJ1-1; a possible D gene is TRBD1 (5 bases). The CDR3 covers 17 residues. The V gene lost 0 bases and the J gene lost 4 bases, with 18 bases spanning the gap. Germline CDR1 reads SGHTA; CDR2 reads FQGNSA. CDR3 amino acids: CASSLAYGAGWGTEAFF. CDR3 nucleotide sequence: TGTGCCAGCAGCTTAGCGTATGGGGCGGGGTGGGGCACTGAAGCTTTCTTT.

The chain uses TRBV2 and TRBJ1-4; D unresolved. This CDR3 is built from 13 residues. Trimming removed 8 bases from V and 4 bases from J, with 11 bases in between. Germline V gives CDR1 SNHLY, CDR2 FYNNEI. CDR3 residues: CASARYGNEKLFF. As DNA, the CDR3 is TGTGCCAGCGCTCGGTATGGTAATGAAAAACTGTTTTTT.

This chain joins TRBV5-4 and TRBJ2-4; D not certain. Germline V gives CDR1 SGHNT, CDR2 YYREEE (reference sequence). This CDR3 comprises 14 residues. Trimming stripped 3 bases from V and 9 bases from J, with 16 bases between. CDR3 region: CASSSDPLGGIQYF. CDR3 DNA sequence: TGTGCCAGCAGCTCTGACCCCCTGGGTGGCATTCAGTACTTC. Drawing the rest from reference TRBV5-4 and TRBJ2-4, the complete variable domain is ETGVTQSPTHLIKTRGQQVTLRCSSQSGHNTVSWYQQALGQGPQFIFQYYREEENGRGNFPPRFSGLQFPNYSSELNVNALELDDSALYLCASSSDPLGGIQYFGAGTRLSVL.

The rearrangement joins TRBV20-1 to TRBJ2-1; 8 nucleotides agree with TRBD1. CDR1 and CDR2 from the germline V gene are DFQATT and SNEGSKA (reference sequence). The V and J ends lost 3 bases and 10 bases, in that order; junction bases with no gene match: 11. The CDR3 has 14 residues. The CDR3 reads CSASGQGSSGEQFF. As DNA, the CDR3 is TGCAGTGCTAGCGGACAGGGTTCTTCGGGCGAGCAGTTCTTC.

CDR3 region: CASSPPGQDIGYTF. The CDR3 region has the DNA TGTGCCAGCAGTCCTCCGGGACAGGATATTGGCTACACCTTC. The chain is built from TRBV25-1 and TRBJ1-2; TRBD1 matches at 8 bases. Unmatched junction bases numbered 9, after V lost 5 bases and J lost 7 bases. This CDR3 is 14 amino acids long. Germline V gene lookup returns CDR1 MGHDK and CDR2 SYGVNS.

About this clonotype: This clone may be a read error of a much larger clone one base away. The CDR3 is CASSSRSWDSPSGYTF. Written as DNA, the CDR3 is TGTGCCAGCAGCTCGCGGTCCTGGGACAGCCCCTCTGGCTACACCTTC. The V gene is TRBV11-2, the J gene TRBJ1-2; TRBD1 matches at 7 bases. The CDR3 is 16 residues long. The germline V gene has CDR1 SGHAT and CDR2 FQNNGV. Trimming removed 4 bases from V and 7 bases from J; junction bases left unmatched: 15.

This clonotype was counted at least ten times. The genes are TRBV7-2 and TRBJ2-7, with D tentatively TRBD1 (5 bases). The CDR3 length is 15 residues. Germline assignment: CDR1 SGHTA and CDR2 FQGNSA. Trimming left V 3 bases short and J 5 bases short, with 17 bases between. CDR3 bases: TGTGCCAGCAGCTTGATCCCAGGGTTCGTCCACGAGCAGTACTTC. It is translated as CASSLIPGFVHEQYF.

This clonotype occurred many times. This rearrangement joins TRBV12-3 or TRBV12-4 to TRBJ1-1; the D gene is possibly TRBD1 (5 bases). CDR3 size: 15 residues. V lost 6 bases, J lost 4 bases, and 18 bases lay in between. CDR3 nucleotides: TGTGCCAGCAGCTCAATCAGGGTCGGTACCACTGAAGCTTTCTTT. Translated: CASSSIRVGTTEAFF.

The chain carries TRBV14 and TRBJ2-3; 9 nucleotides agree with TRBD2. The CDR3 runs 14 residues. V was clipped by 5 bases and J by 6 bases; unmatched bases: 6. CDR1 and CDR2 from the germline V gene are SGHDN and FVKESK. CDR3 residues: CASSSGLARDTQYF. The DNA for the CDR3 is TGTGCCAGCAGCTCGGGACTAGCTCGGGATACGCAGTATTTT.

This chain links TRBV5-1 with TRBJ2-3; 10 bases are shared with TRBD1. Germline V CDR1 and CDR2: SGHRS, YFSETQ. This CDR3 comprises 15 residues. V lost 2 bases, J lost 5 bases, and 5 bases stayed unmatched. The CDR3 DNA is TGCGCCAGCAGCTTCTTAGGACAGGGGGGAGATACGCAGTATTTT. This codes for CASSFLGQGGDTQYF.

The sample holds a few counts of this clonotype. This rearrangement joins TRBV5-6 to TRBJ2-7; the match to TRBD1 covers 7 bases. There are 14 residues in the CDR3. CDR1 and CDR2 from the germline V gene are SGHDT and YYEEEE. Trimming cost V 2 bases and J 0 bases; bases outside gene matches: 2. As DNA, the CDR3 is TGTGCCAGCAGCTTCGGGACAGCCTCCTACGAGCAGTACTTC. It yields the protein CASSFGTASYEQYF.

This clonotype was picked up many times. CDR3 sequence (DNA): TGTGCCAGCAGCTTATATAGCGGGTACACTGAAGCTTTCTTT. It codes for CASSLYSGYTEAFF. The chain joins TRBV7-8 to TRBJ1-1; the D is unclear. Germline CDR1 SGHVS, CDR2 FQNEAQ. Trimming took 2 bases from V and 3 from J, leaving 10 bases between them. This CDR3 has 14 residues.

This clonotype has a handful of counts. The CDR3 is CARSDRPSRMDEQFF. CDR3 nucleotides: TGTGCCAGGTCGGACAGGCCCTCTAGGATGGATGAGCAGTTCTTC. This chain connects TRBV25-1 to TRBJ2-1; 7 bases agree with TRBD1. Germline trimming cut 9 bases from V and 8 bases from J; bases unmatched to any gene: 16. The CDR3 contains 15 residues. The V gene's germline CDR1 is MGHDK and CDR2 SYGVNS.

This clonotype was picked up a small number of times. The DNA for the CDR3 is TGTGCCAGCCACACTATCGGCGAGGGACAGAACACTGAAGCTTTCTTT. Its protein is CASHTIGEGQNTEAFF. V and J are TRBV27 and TRBJ1-1; D perhaps matches TRBD1 (6 bases). Germline loops: CDR1 MNHEY, CDR2 SMNVEV (reference sequence). V shed 8 bases and J shed 1 base, with 20 bases lying between them. CDR3 size: 16 residues.

In its sample, this clonotype was seen a few times. The chain uses TRBV3-1 and TRBJ1-1, with D possibly TRBD1 on 5 matching bases. Trimming removed 2 bases from V and 1 base from J, with 17 bases in between. The CDR3 consists of 17 residues. Germline assignment: CDR1 LGHDT and CDR2 YNNKEL (reference sequence). The CDR3 DNA reads as TGTGCCAGCAGCCAACATGTATCAGGGACCGGGAACACTGAAGCTTTCTTT. Translating gives CASSQHVSGTGNTEAFF. Full variable domain (outside the CDR3, taken from reference TRBV3-1 and TRBJ1-1): DTAVSQTPKYLVTQMGNDKSIKCEQNLGHDTMYWYKQDSKKFLKIMFSYNNKELIINETVPNRFSPKSPDKAHLNLHINSLELGDSAVYFCASSQHVSGTGNTEAFFGQGTRLTVV.

This clonotype was recorded a few times. This sequence joins TRBV27 and TRBJ2-1, with D maybe TRBD1 (5 bases). The CDR3 length is 14 residues. Per the germline V gene, CDR1 is MNHEY and CDR2 is SMNVEV (reference sequence). V lost 7 bases to trimming and J lost 7 bases, with 17 bases between them. The CDR3 reads CASTRAGEWNEQFF. The CDR3, as DNA: TGTGCCAGCACCAGGGCAGGCGAGTGGAATGAGCAGTTCTTC.

This clonotype came up many times. The rearrangement uses TRBV6-2 or TRBV6-3 and TRBJ2-3; unclear D gene. Germline-derived CDR1 and CDR2 are MNHEY and SVGEGT. Trimming shortened V by 11 bases and J by 6 bases, and 3 bases separated the two germline ends. This CDR3 has 8 amino acids. In DNA, the CDR3 is TGTGCCGGGGATACGCAGTATTTT. This encodes CAGDTQYF.

The chain employs TRBV7-3 and TRBJ2-3; TRBD2 aligns across 10 bases. The germline V gene encodes CDR1 SGHTA and CDR2 FQGTGA. There are 16 residues in the CDR3. J lost 3 bases, V lost 2 bases, and 5 bases had no gene match. The CDR3 region is CASSLLGAGGTDTQYF. CDR3 nucleotide sequence: TGTGCCAGCAGCTTACTTGGAGCGGGGGGGACAGATACGCAGTATTTT.

This clonotype came up a few times. V and J are TRBV6-2 or TRBV6-3 and TRBJ1-3; 8 positions agree with TRBD1. Germline-derived CDR1 and CDR2 are MNHEY and SVGEGT. J lost 0 bases, V lost 0 bases, and 4 bases had no gene match. The CDR3 spans 17 residues. The CDR3 coding sequence is TGTGCCAGCAGTTACTCGGCGGACAGGGACTCTGGAAACACCATATATTTT. Residues: CASSYSADRDSGNTIYF.